Shown below are 24 T cell receptor beta chains from a single sample sequenced in a study of blood T cell repertoires in COVID-19. Sequencing used immunoSEQ multiplex PCR; TCRdb keeps in-frame clones, though not all of them. The table shows hundreds of thousands of clones, with roughly 85% occurring only once. The sequenced sample consisted of PBMCs or T cells enriched from blood (not recorded which). These receptors all come from a woman between 40 and 50 years old who had recovered from COVID-19.

The chain couples TRBV28 to TRBJ1-2, with 10 nucleotides matching TRBD1. This CDR3 comprises 17 residues. Unmatched junction bases numbered 13, after V lost 7 bases and J lost 2 bases. Germline CDR1 MDHEN, CDR2 SYDVKM. CDR3 region: CASTSYPGQGSNYGYTF. CDR3 in DNA: TGTGCCAGCACATCTTATCCGGGACAGGGGTCCAACTATGGCTACACCTTC.

The V gene is TRBV6-4, the J gene TRBJ2-1; unclear D gene. The germline gives CDR1 MRHNA, CDR2 SNTAGT. The length of the CDR3 is 13 residues. The V gene lost 1 base and the J gene lost 9 bases, with 10 bases spanning the gap. The chain's CDR3 is CASSDLAGFEQFF. In nucleotides, the CDR3 is TGTGCCAGCAGTGACTTGGCAGGATTTGAGCAGTTCTTC.

J is TRBJ2-7 and V is TRBV30; possible D gene TRBD2, 6 bases. The V end lost 2 bases, the J end lost 0 bases, and 11 bases lay between the germline ends. CDR1 GTSNPN and CDR2 SVGIG come from the germline V gene (reference sequence). There are 14 residues in the CDR3. The CDR3 sequence is CAWSRSGRSYEQYF. CDR3 DNA: TGTGCCTGGAGTAGGAGCGGGCGCTCCTACGAGCAGTACTTC. The full variable domain, completed using reference TRBV30 and TRBJ2-7, is SQTIHQWPATLVQPVGSPLSLECTVEGTSNPNLYWYRQAAGRGLQLLFYSVGIGQISSEVPQNLSASRPQDRQFILSSKKLLLSDSGFYLCAWSRSGRSYEQYFGPGTRLTVT.

The chain links TRBV28 to TRBJ2-5, with a possible D match to TRBD1 (5 bases). Trimming shortened V by 6 bases and J by 5 bases, and 10 bases separated the two germline ends. This CDR3 comprises 12 residues. Germline V lookup: CDR1 MDHEN, CDR2 SYDVKM. DNA for the CDR3: TGTGCCAGCAGAGGGGCCCGGGAGACCCAGTACTTC. Translation: CASRGARETQYF.

The chain is built from TRBV3-1 (or the pseudogene TRBV3-2) and TRBJ2-7; D is perhaps TRBD1 (6 bases). With 3 bases removed from V and 2 bases from J, the gap between germline ends came to 20 bases. Germline V gene data show CDR1 as LGHDT and CDR2 as YNNKEL (reference sequence). CDR3 size: 17 residues. Here the CDR3 DNA reads TGTGCCAGCAGCCAGCCCACTGGGGGCAGATCTACCTACGAGCAGTACTTC. Protein sequence: CASSQPTGGRSTYEQYF.

The rearrangement links TRBV5-4 to TRBJ2-1; D might be TRBD2 (6 bases). Trimming pared 1 base from V and 7 bases from J, leaving 15 bases between. Germline CDR1 SGHNT, CDR2 YYREEE (reference sequence). The CDR3 covers 15 residues. DNA of the CDR3: TGTGCCAGCAGCTTGAATTTGGGGCTAGCGAATGAGCAGTTCTTC. This sequence encodes CASSLNLGLANEQFF.

The rearrangement links TRBV10-2 to TRBJ2-2; D is possibly TRBD1 (6 bases). The V end was cut by 4 bases, the J end by 8 bases, with 14 bases between. This CDR3 has 14 amino acids. CDR1 WSHSY and CDR2 SAAADI come from the germline V gene. CDR3 coding DNA: TGCGCCAGCAGTGGGACAGACGAAACTGGGGAGCTGTTTTTT. It translates to CASSGTDETGELFF.

V gene TRBV24-1 combines with J gene TRBJ1-2; weak D call: TRBD1 (6 bases). Trimming took 7 bases from V and 6 from J, leaving 11 bases between them. Germline V lookup: CDR1 KGHDR, CDR2 SFDVKD. This CDR3 comprises 12 residues. The CDR3 DNA reads as TGTGCCACCAGCCCGACAGGCGATGGCTACACCTTC. Amino acid sequence: CATSPTGDGYTF.

The chain has TRBV10-3 and TRBJ1-2, with D possibly TRBD1 on 5 matching bases. CDR1 and CDR2 from the germline V gene are ENHRY and SYGVKD. The CDR3 loop spans 13 amino acids. V was shortened by 10 bases and J by 7 bases, with 19 bases between the two germline ends. The CDR3 region has the DNA TGTGCCACCGGGGGGAGGGTTCGAGGTGGCTACACCTTC. Amino acid sequence: CATGGRVRGGYTF.

This clone was counted once. The chain has TRBV6-5 and TRBJ2-3; TRBD2 matches at 9 bases. The germline V gene has CDR1 MNHEY and CDR2 SVGAGI. The V gene end was trimmed by 7 bases and the J gene end by 4 bases; junction bases not matched to a gene: 6. The CDR3 totals 14 residues. CDR3 amino acids: CASTREGLADTQYF. As DNA, the CDR3 is TGTGCCAGCACGCGGGAGGGCCTTGCAGATACGCAGTATTTT.

About this clone: Other DNA sequences in the sample encode the same CDR3. The rearrangement links TRBV29-1 to TRBJ2-5; 7 positions agree with TRBD2. Germline CDR1 SQVTM, CDR2 ANQGSEA. The CDR3 is 12 amino acids. J was trimmed by 2 bases and V by 3 bases; bases with no gene match: 0. The CDR3 bases are TGCAGCGTTGAGGGGGGGCAAGAGACCCAGTACTTC. Amino acid sequence: CSVEGGQETQYF. Full variable domain (missing parts from reference TRBV29-1 and TRBJ2-5): SAVISQKPSRDICQRGTSLTIQCQVDSQVTMMFWYRQQPGQSLTLIATANQGSEATYESGFVIDKFPISRPNLTFSTLTVSNMSPEDSSIYLCSVEGGQETQYFGPGTRLLVL.

J is TRBJ1-1 and V is TRBV28; D call uncertain. This CDR3 region has 16 residues. CDR1 and CDR2 (germline): MDHEN, SYDVKM. Trimming stripped 3 bases from V and 0 bases from J, with 14 bases between. The CDR3 is CASSFGGSRVNTEAFF. CDR3 in DNA: TGTGCCAGCAGTTTTGGCGGGTCGCGGGTGAACACTGAAGCTTTCTTT. Filled out from reference TRBV28 and TRBJ1-1, the complete variable domain reads DVKVTQSSRYLVKRTGEKVFLECVQDMDHENMFWYRQDPGLGLRLIYFSYDVKMKEKGDIPEGYSVSREKKERFSLILESASTNQTSMYLCASSFGGSRVNTEAFFGQGTRLTVV.

V is TRBV7-2 and J is TRBJ2-2; 11 bases are a match to TRBD2. Per the germline V gene, CDR1 is SGHTA and CDR2 is FQGNSA. This CDR3 is 16 amino acids long. The V gene end was trimmed by 5 bases and the J gene end by 4 bases; junction bases not matched to a gene: 6. CDR3 bases: TGTGCCAGCAGCCCATCTAGCGGGAGGAGCACCGGGGAGCTGTTTTTT. The encoded protein is CASSPSSGRSTGELFF.

The chain links TRBV3-1 (or the pseudogene TRBV3-2) to TRBJ2-5, with D unclear. V was cut by 1 base and J by 4 bases, with 10 bases left in between. There are 14 residues in the CDR3. The V gene's germline CDR1 is LGHDT and CDR2 YNNKEL (reference sequence). The CDR3 DNA is TGTGCCAGCAGCCAAGTCATGCGGAGAGAGACCCAGTACTTC. This gives the protein CASSQVMRRETQYF.

V is TRBV11-2 and J is TRBJ2-3, with 9 bases that match TRBD2. From germline, CDR1 is SGHAT and CDR2 FQNNGV. V lost 3 bases to trimming and J lost 2 bases; unmatched junction nucleotides: 9. The CDR3 extends over 17 amino acids. CDR3 nucleotides: TGTGCCAGCAGCTTCGTACGCGGGAGGGCCGCCACAGATACGCAGTATTTT. This codes for CASSFVRGRAATDTQYF.

The V gene is TRBV4-3, the J gene TRBJ2-2; no definite D call. This CDR3 comprises 14 residues. The V end was cut by 0 bases, the J end by 6 bases, with 8 bases between. Germline V gene lookup returns CDR1 LGHNA and CDR2 YSLEER. In DNA, the CDR3 is TGCGCCAGCAGCCAAGATAGGCAGGCCGGGGAGCTGTTTTTT. Protein sequence: CASSQDRQAGELFF.

The V and J genes are TRBV7-2 and TRBJ2-3; TRBD2 agrees at 14 bases. CDR3 length: 18 amino acids. Unmatched junction bases numbered 7, after V lost 3 bases and J lost 2 bases. The germline gives CDR1 SGHTA, CDR2 FQGNSA. The CDR3 nucleotides are TGTGCCAGCAGCTTCGGGACTAGCGGGAGAGGGGTCACAGATACGCAGTATTTT. Protein: CASSFGTSGRGVTDTQYF.

The chain is built from TRBV19 and TRBJ2-2, with D tentatively TRBD1 (5 bases). The CDR3 runs to 15 residues. V gave up 4 bases and J gave up 6 bases, with 15 bases separating them. CDR1 LNHDA and CDR2 SQIVND come from the germline V gene (reference sequence). CDR3 residues: CASSTDTEVAGELFF. Here the CDR3 DNA reads TGTGCCAGTAGTACGGACACAGAGGTCGCCGGGGAGCTGTTTTTT.

J is TRBJ1-5 and V is TRBV7-2; 7 bases map to TRBD1. Per germline, CDR1 SGHTA and CDR2 FQGNSA. With 1 base clipped from V and 7 bases from J, the junction kept 7 bases outside the gene matches. The CDR3 extends over 15 amino acids. This chain's CDR3 is CASSLVQGQGQPQHF. The CDR3 nucleotides read TGTGCCAGCAGCTTAGTACAGGGGCAGGGACAGCCCCAGCATTTT.

This chain connects TRBV7-2 to TRBJ1-2, with D unclear. Trimming took 2 bases from V and 3 from J, leaving 10 bases between them. The germline gives CDR1 SGHTA, CDR2 FQGNSA. The CDR3 sequence is 14 residues long. The CDR3 here is CASSLNAGYYGYTF. The CDR3 DNA reads TGTGCCAGCAGCTTAAACGCGGGTTACTATGGCTACACCTTC.

The chain carries TRBV28 and TRBJ1-3, with D tentatively TRBD1 (5 bases). Trimming cost V 3 bases and J 4 bases, with 7 bases left between them. Germline loops: CDR1 MDHEN, CDR2 SYDVKM. This CDR3 has 13 amino acids. CDR3 nucleotides: TGTGCCAGCAGTTTTAGGACAGGAAACACCATATATTTT. This encodes CASSFRTGNTIYF.

This CDR3 reads CASSLSAGYNSPLHF. The CDR3 DNA sequence: TGTGCCAGCAGTTTGTCGGCAGGTTATAATTCACCCCTCCACTTT. This sequence joins TRBV28 and TRBJ1-6; no clear D. The ends were cut back, 3 bases at V and 4 bases at J, with 10 bases in the middle. Looked up from germline, CDR1 is MDHEN and CDR2 is SYDVKM. CDR3 length: 15 amino acids.

The rearrangement uses TRBV19 and TRBJ2-3, with a weak D call TRBD1 (6 bases). The V and J ends lost 6 bases and 5 bases respectively, with 12 bases between them. CDR3 size: 13 residues. Germline-derived CDR1 and CDR2 are LNHDA and SQIVND (reference sequence). The CDR3 reads CASSYRDLDTQYF. Here the CDR3 DNA reads TGTGCCAGTAGCTACAGGGATCTAGATACGCAGTATTTT. The entire variable domain, with the rest obtained from reference TRBV19 and TRBJ2-3, is as follows: DGGITQSPKYLFRKEGQNVTLSCEQNLNHDAMYWYRQDPGQGLRLIYYSQIVNDFQKGDIAEGYSVSREKKESFPLTVTSAQKNPTAFYLCASSYRDLDTQYFGPGTRLTVL.

The V and J genes are TRBV29-1 and TRBJ2-5; D remains unclear. With 4 bases removed from V and 0 bases from J, the gap between germline ends came to 9 bases. The germline gives CDR1 SQVTM, CDR2 ANQGSEA. CDR3 length: 13 residues. The chain's CDR3 is CSVVAGNQETQYF. CDR3 coding DNA: TGCAGCGTTGTGGCAGGTAACCAAGAGACCCAGTACTTC.